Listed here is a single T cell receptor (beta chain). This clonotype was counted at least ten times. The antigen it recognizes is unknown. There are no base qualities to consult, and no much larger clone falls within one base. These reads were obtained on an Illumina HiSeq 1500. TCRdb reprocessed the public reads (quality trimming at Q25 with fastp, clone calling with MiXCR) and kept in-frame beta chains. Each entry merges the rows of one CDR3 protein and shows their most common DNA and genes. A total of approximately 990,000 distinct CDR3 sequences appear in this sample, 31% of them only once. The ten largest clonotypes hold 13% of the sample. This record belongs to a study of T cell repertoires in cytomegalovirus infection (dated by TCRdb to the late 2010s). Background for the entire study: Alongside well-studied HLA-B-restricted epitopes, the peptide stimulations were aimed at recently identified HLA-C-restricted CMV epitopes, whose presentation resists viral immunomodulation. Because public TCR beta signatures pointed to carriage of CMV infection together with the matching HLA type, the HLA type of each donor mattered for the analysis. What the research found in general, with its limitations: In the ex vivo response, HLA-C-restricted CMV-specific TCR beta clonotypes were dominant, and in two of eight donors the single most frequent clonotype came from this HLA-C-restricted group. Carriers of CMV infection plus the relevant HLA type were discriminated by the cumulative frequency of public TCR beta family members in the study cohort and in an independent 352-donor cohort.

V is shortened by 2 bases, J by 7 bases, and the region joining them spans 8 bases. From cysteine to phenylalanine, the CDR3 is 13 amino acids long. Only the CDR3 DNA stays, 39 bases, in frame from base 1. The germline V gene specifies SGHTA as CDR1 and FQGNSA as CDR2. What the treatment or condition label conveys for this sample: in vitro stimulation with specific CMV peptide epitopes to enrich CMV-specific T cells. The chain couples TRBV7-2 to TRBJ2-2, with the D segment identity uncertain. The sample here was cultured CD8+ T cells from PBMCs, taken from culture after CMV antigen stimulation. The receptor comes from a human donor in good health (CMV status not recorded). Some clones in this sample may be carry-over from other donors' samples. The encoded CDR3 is CASSLPRHGELFF. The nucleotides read TGTGCCAGCAGCTTACCCCGTCACGGGGAGCTGTTTTTT.